Given below is one TCR beta chain in context. Its matching antigen is unknown. This sample was included in a study of cytomegalovirus exposure and HLA in healthy donors. Germline CDR1 and CDR2: LNHDA and SQIVND (reference sequence). CDR3 length equals 16 residues. Trimming pared 4 bases from V and 0 bases from J, leaving 13 bases between. Study results and limitations: TCR beta chains numbering 150 to 200 were designated cytomegalovirus-associated. Using a false discovery rate of 0.05, a later analysis showed that 16,000 or so TCR beta sequences were associated with HLA alleles.

PCR amplification relied on 60 Vbeta primers (plus 13 Jbeta primers). The repertoire was sequenced with immunoSEQ multiplex PCR; TCRdb's copy has only in-frame clones and lacks some. The repertoire includes more than 95,000 clones, about 84% of them detected once, and 3.5% to 4.5% sits in the top ten. The receptor was derived from a man younger than 30 in good health and CMV-seropositive. The genes are TRBV19 and TRBJ1-3; no clear D. The specimen sequenced was PBMCs. The CDR3: CASSSDPNYSGNTIYF. The CDR3 nucleotides read TGTGCCAGTAGTAGCGATCCTAACTACTCTGGAAACACCATATATTTT.